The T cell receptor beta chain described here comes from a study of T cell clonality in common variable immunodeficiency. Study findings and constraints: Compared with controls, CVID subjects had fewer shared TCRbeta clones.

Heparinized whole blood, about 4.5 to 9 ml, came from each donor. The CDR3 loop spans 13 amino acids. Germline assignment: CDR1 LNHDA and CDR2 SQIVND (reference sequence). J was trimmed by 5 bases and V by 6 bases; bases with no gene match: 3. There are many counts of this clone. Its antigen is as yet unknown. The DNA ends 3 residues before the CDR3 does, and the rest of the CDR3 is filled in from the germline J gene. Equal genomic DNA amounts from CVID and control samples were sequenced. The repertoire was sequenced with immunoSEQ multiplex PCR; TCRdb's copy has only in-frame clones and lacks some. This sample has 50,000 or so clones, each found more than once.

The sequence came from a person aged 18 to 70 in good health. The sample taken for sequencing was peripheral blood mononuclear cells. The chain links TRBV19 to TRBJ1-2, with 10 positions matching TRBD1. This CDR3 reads CASSPGQGYGYTF. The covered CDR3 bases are TGTGCCAGTAGCCCGGGACAGGGGTATGGC.